This TCR beta chain is from a study of yellow fever vaccine responses in identical twins. General study points: It has been reported that, in twins, the vaccine T cell response seemed partly convergent and partly personalized.

TCRdb independently ran MiXCR on the RT-PCR reads; one entry per CDR3 protein. The data contain nearly 7,000 distinct CDR3 sequences, 65% to 85% of them singletons. Comments on this clonotype: Its specificity is unknown.

Germline CDR1 reads SEHNR; CDR2 reads FQNEAQ (reference sequence). This CDR3 has 15 residues. V lost 0 bases, J lost 0 bases, and 8 bases lay in between. The material sequenced was T cells from blood (PBMCs), unsorted or a sorted subset (not recorded which), taken before or after yellow fever vaccination (not recorded which). The sequence was obtained from a young woman who received the yellow fever vaccine. The chain recombines TRBV7-9 with TRBJ2-5; TRBD1 might be the D (6 bases). The CDR3 nucleotides read TGTGCCAGCAGCTTAGCGGACAGATACCAAGAGACCCAGTACTTC. It yields the protein CASSLADRYQETQYF.